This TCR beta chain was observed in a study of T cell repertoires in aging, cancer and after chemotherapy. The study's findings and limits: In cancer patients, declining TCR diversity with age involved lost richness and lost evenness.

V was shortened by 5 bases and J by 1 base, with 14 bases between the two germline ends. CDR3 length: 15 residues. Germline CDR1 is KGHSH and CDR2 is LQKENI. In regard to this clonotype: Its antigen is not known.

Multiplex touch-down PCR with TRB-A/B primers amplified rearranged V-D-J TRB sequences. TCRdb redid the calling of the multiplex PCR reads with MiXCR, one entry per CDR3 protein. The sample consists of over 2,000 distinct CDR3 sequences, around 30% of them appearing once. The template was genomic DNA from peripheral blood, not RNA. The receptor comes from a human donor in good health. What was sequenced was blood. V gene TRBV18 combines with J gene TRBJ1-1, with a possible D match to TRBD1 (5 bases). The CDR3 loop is CASSSGVDKNTEAFF. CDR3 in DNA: TGTGCCAGCTCATCGGGGGTTGATAAGAACACTGAAGCTTTCTTT. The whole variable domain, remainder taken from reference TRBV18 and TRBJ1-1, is NAGVMQNPRHLVRRRGQEARLRCSPMKGHSHVYWYRQLPEEGLKFMVYLQKENIIDESGMPKERFSAEFPKEGPSILRIQQVVRGDSAAYFCASSSGVDKNTEAFFGQGTRLTVV.